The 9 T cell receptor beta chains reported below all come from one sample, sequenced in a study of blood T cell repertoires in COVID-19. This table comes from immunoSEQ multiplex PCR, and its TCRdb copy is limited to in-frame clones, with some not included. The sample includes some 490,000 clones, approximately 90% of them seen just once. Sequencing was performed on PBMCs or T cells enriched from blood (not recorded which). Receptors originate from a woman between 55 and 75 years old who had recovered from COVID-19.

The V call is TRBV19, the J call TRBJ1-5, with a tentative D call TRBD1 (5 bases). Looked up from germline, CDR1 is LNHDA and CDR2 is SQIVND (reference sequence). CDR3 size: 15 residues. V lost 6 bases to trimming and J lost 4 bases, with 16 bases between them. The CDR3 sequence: CASRSVDRFNQPQHF. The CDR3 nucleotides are TGTGCCAGTAGATCGGTAGACAGATTTAATCAGCCCCAGCATTTT.

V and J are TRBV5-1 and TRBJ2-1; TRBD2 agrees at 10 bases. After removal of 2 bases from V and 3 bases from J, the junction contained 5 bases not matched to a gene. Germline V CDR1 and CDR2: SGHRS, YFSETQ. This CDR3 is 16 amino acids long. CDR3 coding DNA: TGCGCCAGCAGCTTTCTAGCGGGGGCCGACTACAATGAGCAGTTCTTC. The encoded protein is CASSFLAGADYNEQFF.

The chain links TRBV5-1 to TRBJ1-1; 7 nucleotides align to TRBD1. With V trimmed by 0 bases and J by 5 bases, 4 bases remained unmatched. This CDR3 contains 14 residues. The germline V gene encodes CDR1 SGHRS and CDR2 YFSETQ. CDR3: CASSLEGRGTEAFF. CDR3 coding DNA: TGCGCCAGCAGCTTGGAGGGCAGGGGGACTGAAGCTTTCTTT.

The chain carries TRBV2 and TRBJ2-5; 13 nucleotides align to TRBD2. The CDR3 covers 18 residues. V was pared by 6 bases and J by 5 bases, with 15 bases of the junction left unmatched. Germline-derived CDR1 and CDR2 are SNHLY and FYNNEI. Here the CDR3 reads CASSQGLAGETIGETQYF. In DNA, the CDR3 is TGTGCCAGCAGCCAAGGACTAGCGGGGGAGACGATCGGGGAGACCCAGTACTTC. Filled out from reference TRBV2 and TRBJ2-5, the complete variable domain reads EPEVTQTPSHQVTQMGQEVILRCVPISNHLYFYWYRQILGQKVEFLVSFYNNEISEKSEIFDDQFSVERPDGSNFTLKIRSTKLEDSAMYFCASSQGLAGETIGETQYFGPGTRLLVL.

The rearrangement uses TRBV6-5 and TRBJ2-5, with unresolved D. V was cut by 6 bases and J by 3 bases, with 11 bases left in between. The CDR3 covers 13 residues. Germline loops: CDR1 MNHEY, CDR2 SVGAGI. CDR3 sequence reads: CASRRPPKETQYF. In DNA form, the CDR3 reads TGTGCCAGCAGACGCCCCCCTAAAGAGACCCAGTACTTC.

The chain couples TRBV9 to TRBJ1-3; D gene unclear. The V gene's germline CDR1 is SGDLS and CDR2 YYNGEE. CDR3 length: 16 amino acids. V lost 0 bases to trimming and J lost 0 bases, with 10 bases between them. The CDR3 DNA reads TGTGCCAGCAGCGTAGAGAGAGGGAACTCTGGAAACACCATATATTTT. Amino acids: CASSVERGNSGNTIYF.

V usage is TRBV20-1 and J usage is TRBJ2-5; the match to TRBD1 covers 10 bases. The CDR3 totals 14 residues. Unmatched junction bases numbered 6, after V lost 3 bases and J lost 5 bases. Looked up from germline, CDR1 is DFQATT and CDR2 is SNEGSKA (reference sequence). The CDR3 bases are TGCAGTGCTAGTAAGAGGGGACAGGGGGAGACCCAGTACTTC. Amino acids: CSASKRGQGETQYF.

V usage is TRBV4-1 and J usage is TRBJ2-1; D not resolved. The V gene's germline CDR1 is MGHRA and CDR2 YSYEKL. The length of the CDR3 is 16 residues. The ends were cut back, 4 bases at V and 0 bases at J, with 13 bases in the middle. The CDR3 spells CASSPSSHYSYNEQFF. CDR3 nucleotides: TGCGCCAGCAGCCCCTCAAGCCACTACTCCTACAATGAGCAGTTCTTC.

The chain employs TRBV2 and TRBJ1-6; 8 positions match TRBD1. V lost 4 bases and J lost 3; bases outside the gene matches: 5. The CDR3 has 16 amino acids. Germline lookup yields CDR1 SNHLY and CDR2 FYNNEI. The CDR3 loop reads CASSGDRGYYNSPLHF. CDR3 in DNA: TGTGCCAGCAGTGGTGACAGGGGCTACTATAATTCACCCCTCCACTTT.